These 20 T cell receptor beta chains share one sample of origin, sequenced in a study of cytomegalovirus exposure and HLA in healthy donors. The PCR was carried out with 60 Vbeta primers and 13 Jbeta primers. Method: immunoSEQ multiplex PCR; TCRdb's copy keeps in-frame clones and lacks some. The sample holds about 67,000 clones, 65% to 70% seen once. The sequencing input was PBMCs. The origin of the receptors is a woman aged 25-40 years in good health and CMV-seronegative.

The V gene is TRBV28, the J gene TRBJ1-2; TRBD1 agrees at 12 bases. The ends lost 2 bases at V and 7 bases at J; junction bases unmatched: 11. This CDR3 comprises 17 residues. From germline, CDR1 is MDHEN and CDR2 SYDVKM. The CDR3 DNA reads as TGTGCCAGCAGTTTACCCCTATCCTCGGGACAGGGGGCTGGCTACACCTTC. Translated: CASSLPLSSGQGAGYTF.

The CDR3 bases are TGTGCCAGCAGGGATAGCGGGGGAAGGTACGAGCAGTACTTC. Its protein is CASRDSGGRYEQYF. The V gene is TRBV2, the J gene TRBJ2-7, with 9 bases that match TRBD2. This CDR3 spans 14 amino acids. Germline V gene sequence: CDR1 SNHLY, CDR2 FYNNEI. V was pared by 6 bases and J by 4 bases, with 7 bases of the junction left unmatched.

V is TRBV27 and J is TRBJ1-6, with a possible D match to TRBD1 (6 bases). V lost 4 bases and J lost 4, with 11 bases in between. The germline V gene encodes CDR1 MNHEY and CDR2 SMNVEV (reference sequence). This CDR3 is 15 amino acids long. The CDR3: CASSSTGPYNSPLHF. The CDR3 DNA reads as TGTGCCAGCAGTTCGACAGGACCTTATAATTCACCCCTCCACTTT.

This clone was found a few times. The CDR3 region has the DNA TGTGCCAGCAGCTTGGTAGCGATCAAAGAGACCCAGTACTTC. This codes for CASSLVAIKETQYF. This chain links TRBV2 with TRBJ2-5; the D gene is possibly TRBD2 (5 bases). The length of the CDR3 is 14 residues. Germline assignment: CDR1 SNHLY and CDR2 FYNNEI. The V and J ends lost 6 bases and 3 bases respectively, with 14 bases between them.

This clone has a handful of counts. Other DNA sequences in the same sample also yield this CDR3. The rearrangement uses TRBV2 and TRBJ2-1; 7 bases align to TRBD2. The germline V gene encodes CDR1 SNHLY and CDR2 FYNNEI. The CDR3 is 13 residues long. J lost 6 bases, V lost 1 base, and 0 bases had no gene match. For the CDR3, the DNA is TGTGCCAGCAGTGAAGGGACTAGCAATGAGCAGTTCTTC. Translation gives CASSEGTSNEQFF.

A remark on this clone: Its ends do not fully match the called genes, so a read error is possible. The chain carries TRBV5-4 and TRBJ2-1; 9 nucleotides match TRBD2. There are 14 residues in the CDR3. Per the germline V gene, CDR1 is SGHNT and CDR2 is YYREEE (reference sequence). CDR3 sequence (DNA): TGTGCCAGCAGCTACGGGACTAGCATGGATGAGCAGGTCTTC. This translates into CASSYGTSMDEQVF.

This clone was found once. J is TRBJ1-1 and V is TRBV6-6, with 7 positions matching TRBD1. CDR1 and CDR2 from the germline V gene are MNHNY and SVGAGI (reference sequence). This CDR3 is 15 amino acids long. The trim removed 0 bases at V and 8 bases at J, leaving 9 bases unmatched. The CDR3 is CASSYSMGMGQEAFF. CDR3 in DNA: TGTGCCAGCAGTTACTCTATGGGGATGGGACAGGAAGCTTTCTTT.

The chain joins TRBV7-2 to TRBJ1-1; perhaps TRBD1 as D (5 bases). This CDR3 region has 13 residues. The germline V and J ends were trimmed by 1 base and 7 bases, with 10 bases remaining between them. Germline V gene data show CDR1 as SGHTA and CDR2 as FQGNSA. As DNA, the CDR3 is TGTGCCAGCAGCTTAGTGGGGCGGGGTGAAGCTTTCTTT. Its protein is CASSLVGRGEAFF.

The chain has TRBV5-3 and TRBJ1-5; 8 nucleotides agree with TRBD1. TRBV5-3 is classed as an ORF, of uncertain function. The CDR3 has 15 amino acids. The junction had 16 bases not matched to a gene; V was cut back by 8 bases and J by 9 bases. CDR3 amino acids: CASSLRDRPAGPQHF. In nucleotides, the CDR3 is TGTGCCAGCAGCCTAAGGGACAGGCCCGCAGGGCCCCAGCATTTT.

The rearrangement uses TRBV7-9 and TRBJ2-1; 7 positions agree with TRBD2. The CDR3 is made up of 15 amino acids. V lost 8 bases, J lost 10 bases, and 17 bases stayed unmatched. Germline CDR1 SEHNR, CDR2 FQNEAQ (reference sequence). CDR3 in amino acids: CASQMGGGVPGEQFF. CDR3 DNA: TGTGCCAGCCAAATGGGGGGGGGAGTTCCCGGCGAGCAGTTCTTC.

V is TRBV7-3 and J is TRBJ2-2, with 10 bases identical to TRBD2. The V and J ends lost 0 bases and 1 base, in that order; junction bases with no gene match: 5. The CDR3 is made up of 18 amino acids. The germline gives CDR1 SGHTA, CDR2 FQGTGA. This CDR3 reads CASSLTASGGWNTGELFF. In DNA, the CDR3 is TGTGCCAGCAGCTTAACGGCTAGCGGGGGATGGAACACCGGGGAGCTGTTTTTT.

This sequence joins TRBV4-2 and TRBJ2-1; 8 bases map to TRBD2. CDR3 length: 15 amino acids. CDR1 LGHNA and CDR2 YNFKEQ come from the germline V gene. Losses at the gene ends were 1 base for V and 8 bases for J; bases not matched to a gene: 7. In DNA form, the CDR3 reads TGTGCCAGCAGCCAAGTACGGGGGGGCATCTATGAGCAGTTCTTC. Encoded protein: CASSQVRGGIYEQFF.

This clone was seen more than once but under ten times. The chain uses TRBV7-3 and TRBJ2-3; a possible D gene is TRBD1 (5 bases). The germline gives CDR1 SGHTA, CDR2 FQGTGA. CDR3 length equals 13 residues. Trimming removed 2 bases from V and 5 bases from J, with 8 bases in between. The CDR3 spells CASSLQGGDTQYF. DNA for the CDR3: TGTGCCAGCAGCTTACAGGGTGGAGATACGCAGTATTTT. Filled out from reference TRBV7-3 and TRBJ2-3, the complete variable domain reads GAGVSQTPSNKVTEKGKYVELRCDPISGHTALYWYRQSLGQGPEFLIYFQGTGAADDSGLPNDRFFAVRPEGSVSTLKIQRTERGDSAVYLCASSLQGGDTQYFGPGTRLTVL.

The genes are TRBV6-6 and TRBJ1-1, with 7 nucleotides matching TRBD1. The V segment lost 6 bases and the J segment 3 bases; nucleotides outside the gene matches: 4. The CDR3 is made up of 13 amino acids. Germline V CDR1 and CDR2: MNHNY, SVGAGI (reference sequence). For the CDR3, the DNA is TGTGCCAGCAGACAGGGGCCGCACACTGAAGCTTTCTTT. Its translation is CASRQGPHTEAFF.

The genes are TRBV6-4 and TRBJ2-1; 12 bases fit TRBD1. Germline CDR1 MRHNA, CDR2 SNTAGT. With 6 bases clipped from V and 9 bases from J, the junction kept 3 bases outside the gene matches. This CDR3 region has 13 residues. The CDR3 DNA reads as TGTGCCAGCAGGGGACAGGGGGCTGGTGAGCAGTTCTTC. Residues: CASRGQGAGEQFF.

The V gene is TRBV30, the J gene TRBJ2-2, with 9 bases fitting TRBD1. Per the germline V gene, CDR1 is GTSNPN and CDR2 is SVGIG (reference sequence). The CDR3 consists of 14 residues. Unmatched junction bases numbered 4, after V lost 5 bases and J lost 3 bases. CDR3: CAWRNRGHTGELFF. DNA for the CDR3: TGTGCCTGGCGTAACAGGGGGCACACCGGGGAGCTGTTTTTT.

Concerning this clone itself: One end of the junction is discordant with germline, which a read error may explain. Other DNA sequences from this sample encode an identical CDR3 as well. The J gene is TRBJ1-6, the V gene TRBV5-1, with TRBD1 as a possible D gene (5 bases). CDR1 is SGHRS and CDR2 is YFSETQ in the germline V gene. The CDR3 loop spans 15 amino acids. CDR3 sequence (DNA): TGCGCCAGCAGCTTGGGGACAAGGCAAGATTCGCCCCTCCACTTT. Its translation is CASSLGTRQDSPLHF.

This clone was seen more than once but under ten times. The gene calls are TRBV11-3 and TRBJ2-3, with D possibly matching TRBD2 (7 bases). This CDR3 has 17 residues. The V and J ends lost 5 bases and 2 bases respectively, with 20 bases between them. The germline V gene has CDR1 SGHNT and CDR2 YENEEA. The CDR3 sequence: CASSPRRGLTDTDTQYF. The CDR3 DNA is TGTGCCAGCAGCCCTCGGCGGGGGCTGACGGACACAGATACGCAGTATTTT.

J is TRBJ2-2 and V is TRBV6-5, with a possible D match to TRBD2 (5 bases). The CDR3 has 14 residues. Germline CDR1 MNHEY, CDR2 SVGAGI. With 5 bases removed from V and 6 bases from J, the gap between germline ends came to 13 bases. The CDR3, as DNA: TGTGCCAGCAGTCCCGGACTGGCCCCCGGGGAGCTGTTTTTT. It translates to CASSPGLAPGELFF.

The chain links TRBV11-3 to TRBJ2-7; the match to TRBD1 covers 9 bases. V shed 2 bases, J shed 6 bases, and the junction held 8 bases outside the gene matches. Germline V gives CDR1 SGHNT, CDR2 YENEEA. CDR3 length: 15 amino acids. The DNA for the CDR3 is TGTGCCAGCAGCTTATCCGGGACAGGGATGGGCGAGCAGTACTTC. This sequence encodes CASSLSGTGMGEQYF.